This T cell receptor (beta chain) was sequenced for a study of cytomegalovirus exposure and HLA in healthy donors. Whole-study findings and limits: In presence/absence analyses, roughly uniform sequencing depth across donors was assumed.

Germline V gives CDR1 SEHNR, CDR2 FQNEAQ (reference sequence). V was clipped by 1 base and J by 7 bases, with 11 bases between them. The CDR3 consists of 14 residues. In the case of this clone: Its specificity is unknown.

The PCR employed 60 Vbeta primers together with 13 Jbeta primers. Only in-frame clones appear in the TCRdb table, and some are missing; sequencing was by immunoSEQ multiplex PCR. The sample lists 120,000 to 150,000 clones, roughly four fifths seen once, with approximately 3.6% in the top ten. The clonotype was recovered from a male donor in good health and CMV-seronegative. The chain links TRBV7-9 to TRBJ2-1; the D is unclear. The source material was PBMCs. This chain's CDR3 is CASSLDINPNEQFF. CDR3 DNA: TGTGCCAGCAGCTTAGACATAAACCCAAATGAGCAGTTCTTC.